This T cell receptor (beta chain) is from a study of CD8 T cells in Susac syndrome. Sequencing of TCR beta was performed on blood CD8+ T cells and on blood CD4+ T cells. Diagnostic criteria defined recently for definite or probable disease were met by the Susac syndrome patients. Study-level findings and limits: Repertoires of Susac syndrome CD4+ T cells lacked clonal expansion.

This CDR3 contains 12 residues. Per germline, CDR1 DFQATT and CDR2 SNEGSKA (reference sequence). V gave up 1 base and J gave up 5 bases, with 7 bases separating them. Random-hexamer reverse transcription was applied to about 0.45 to 1 ug RNA. The immunoSEQ assay covered 54 Vbeta and 13 Jbeta segments for CDR3. TCRdb reprocessed the immunoSEQ multiplex PCR reads with MiXCR, giving one entry per CDR3 protein. The table shows over 150,000 distinct CDR3 sequences, with about 95% occurring only once. Concerning this clonotype: Its antigen is not identified.

The sequence was obtained from a human donor with Susac syndrome. This chain links TRBV20-1 with TRBJ2-3; TRBD2 might be the D (5 bases). Sequenced: CD4+ T cells from PBMCs. The CDR3 region has the DNA TGCAGTGCTAGAGTAGCGAGAGATACGCAGTATTTT. Its translation: CSARVARDTQYF.